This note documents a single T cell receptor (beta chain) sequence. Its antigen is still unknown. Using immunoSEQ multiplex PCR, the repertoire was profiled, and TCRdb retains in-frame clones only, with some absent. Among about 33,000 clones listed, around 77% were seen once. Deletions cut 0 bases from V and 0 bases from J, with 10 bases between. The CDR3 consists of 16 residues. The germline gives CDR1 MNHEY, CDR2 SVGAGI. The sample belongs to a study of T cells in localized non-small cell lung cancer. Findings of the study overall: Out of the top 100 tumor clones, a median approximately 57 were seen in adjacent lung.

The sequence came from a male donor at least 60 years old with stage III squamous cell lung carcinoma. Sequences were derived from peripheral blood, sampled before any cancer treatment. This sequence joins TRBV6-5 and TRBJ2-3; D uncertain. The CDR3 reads CASSYSLSRSTDTQYF. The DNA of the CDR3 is TGTGCCAGCAGTTACTCCCTGTCCCGTAGCACAGATACGCAGTATTTT.